Below are 13 T cell receptor beta chains sequenced from a single sample in a study of blood T cell repertoires in COVID-19. The assay was immunoSEQ multiplex PCR, and TCRdb's table has in-frame clones only and misses some. The sample lists over 150,000 clones; roughly 93% were seen once. What was sequenced was peripheral blood. All receptors derive from a man younger than 30 with COVID-19, enrolled during active disease.

The chain employs TRBV27 and TRBJ2-1; 12 bases align to TRBD1. This CDR3 region has 14 residues. The germline V gene encodes CDR1 MNHEY and CDR2 SMNVEV (reference sequence). The V segment lost 7 bases and the J segment 6 bases; nucleotides outside the gene matches: 4. The CDR3 spells CASMGQGAGNEQFF. The CDR3 DNA follows: TGTGCCAGCATGGGACAGGGGGCTGGCAATGAGCAGTTCTTC.

This chain links TRBV11-3 with TRBJ2-3, with D possibly matching TRBD1 (5 bases). Germline V lookup: CDR1 SGHNT, CDR2 YENEEA. The ends were cut back, 3 bases at V and 4 bases at J, with 17 bases in the middle. CDR3 length: 16 amino acids. DNA of the CDR3: TGTGCCAGCAGCTTGGGTAGCAGGGTGAGCGCAGATACGCAGTATTTT. Protein product: CASSLGSRVSADTQYF.

The chain couples TRBV18 to TRBJ1-1; possible D gene TRBD1, 5 bases. CDR1 is KGHSH, CDR2 LQKENI, per germline. V dropped 2 bases and J dropped 3 bases, with 19 bases sitting between them. This CDR3 is built from 17 residues. Written as DNA, the CDR3 is TGTGCCAGCTCACCAGCCTCGGGGAGGGGCGAGTACACTGAAGCTTTCTTT. It yields the protein CASSPASGRGEYTEAFF.

In its sample, this clone was seen a few times. The chain recombines TRBV28 with TRBJ2-7; 10 nucleotides agree with TRBD1. V shed 5 bases, J shed 3 bases, and the junction held 4 bases outside the gene matches. The CDR3 sequence is 14 residues long. The germline CDR1 and CDR2 sequences are MDHEN and SYDVKM. The CDR3, as DNA: TGTGCCAGCAGTGGACGGACAGGGGGCTACGAGCAGTACTTC. As protein: CASSGRTGGYEQYF.

V usage is TRBV12-3 or TRBV12-4 and J usage is TRBJ1-2; TRBD1 is a possible D gene (5 bases). Trimming shortened V by 1 base and J by 7 bases, and 10 bases separated the two germline ends. The CDR3 is 13 residues long. In DNA, the CDR3 is TGTGCCAGCAGTTTAGAGTACCAGGGTGGCTACACCTTC. Translation: CASSLEYQGGYTF.

The chain couples TRBV5-1 to TRBJ1-1, with TRBD1 matching over 9 bases. The CDR3 extends over 13 amino acids. The junction had 0 bases not matched to a gene; V was cut back by 0 bases and J by 6 bases. Per the germline V gene, CDR1 is SGHRS and CDR2 is YFSETQ. CDR3 coding DNA: TGCGCCAGCAGCTTGGGACAGGGGGCTGAAGCTTTCTTT. Translating it yields CASSLGQGAEAFF.

This chain links TRBV5-1 with TRBJ2-1, with D maybe TRBD1 (6 bases). Germline V gene lookup returns CDR1 SGHRS and CDR2 YFSETQ. Trimming took off 1 base at V and 6 bases at J, with 8 bases between the two ends. The CDR3 is made up of 13 amino acids. The CDR3 protein is CASSLQGGNEQFF. Here the CDR3 DNA reads TGCGCCAGCAGCTTGCAAGGGGGCAATGAGCAGTTCTTC.

V usage is TRBV13 and J usage is TRBJ2-7, with a possible D match to TRBD2 (6 bases). Germline V CDR1 and CDR2: PRHDT, FYEKMQ (reference sequence). Trimming stripped 6 bases from V and 2 bases from J, with 11 bases between. The CDR3 runs 13 residues. Here the CDR3 reads CASRGLAPYEQYF. The CDR3 DNA sequence: TGTGCCAGCAGGGGGCTAGCGCCCTACGAGCAGTACTTC.

This rearrangement joins TRBV7-9 to TRBJ2-5, with TRBD2 matching over 10 bases. The J segment lost 2 bases and the V segment lost 6 bases, leaving 9 bases of the junction unmatched. Germline V gives CDR1 SEHNR, CDR2 FQNEAQ (reference sequence). The CDR3 contains 16 residues. CDR3 nucleotide sequence: TGTGCCAGCAGGGAGGGTCTAGCGGGAGTACAAGAGACCCAGTACTTC. As protein: CASREGLAGVQETQYF.

This clone was seen a handful of times. The J gene is TRBJ2-3, the V gene TRBV9; D remains ambiguous. The V end was cut by 0 bases, the J end by 5 bases, with 10 bases between. The CDR3 has 14 amino acids. Germline-derived CDR1 and CDR2 are SGDLS and YYNGEE. CDR3 in DNA: TGTGCCAGCAGCGTAGGAGCTTATGGAGATACGCAGTATTTT. This gives the protein CASSVGAYGDTQYF.

V usage is TRBV28 and J usage is TRBJ2-1; TRBD1 might be the D (6 bases). V dropped 2 bases and J dropped 3 bases, with 11 bases sitting between them. CDR3 length equals 15 residues. The V gene's germline CDR1 is MDHEN and CDR2 SYDVKM. This chain's CDR3 is CASSLLGQIYNEQFF. Written as DNA, the CDR3 is TGTGCCAGCAGTTTACTCGGACAGATCTACAATGAGCAGTTCTTC.

The V call is TRBV6-5, the J call TRBJ1-2; 9 bases match TRBD1. Germline values: CDR1 MNHEY, CDR2 SVGAGI. This CDR3 is built from 15 residues. Trimming at V came to 4 bases and at J to 6 bases, leaving 9 bases not matched to a gene. The CDR3 is CASSSDRGITDGYTF. For the CDR3, the DNA is TGTGCCAGCAGTTCCGACAGGGGGATAACAGATGGCTACACCTTC.

V usage is TRBV10-2 and J usage is TRBJ2-3; 7 nucleotides line up with TRBD2. V trimming: 8 bases; J trimming: 4 bases; junction bases outside the gene matches: 9. Germline V gives CDR1 WSHSY, CDR2 SAAADI. The CDR3 extends over 14 amino acids. This chain's CDR3 is CASPLGRAADTQYF. Here the CDR3 DNA reads TGCGCCAGCCCCCTGGGGAGGGCCGCAGATACGCAGTATTTT.